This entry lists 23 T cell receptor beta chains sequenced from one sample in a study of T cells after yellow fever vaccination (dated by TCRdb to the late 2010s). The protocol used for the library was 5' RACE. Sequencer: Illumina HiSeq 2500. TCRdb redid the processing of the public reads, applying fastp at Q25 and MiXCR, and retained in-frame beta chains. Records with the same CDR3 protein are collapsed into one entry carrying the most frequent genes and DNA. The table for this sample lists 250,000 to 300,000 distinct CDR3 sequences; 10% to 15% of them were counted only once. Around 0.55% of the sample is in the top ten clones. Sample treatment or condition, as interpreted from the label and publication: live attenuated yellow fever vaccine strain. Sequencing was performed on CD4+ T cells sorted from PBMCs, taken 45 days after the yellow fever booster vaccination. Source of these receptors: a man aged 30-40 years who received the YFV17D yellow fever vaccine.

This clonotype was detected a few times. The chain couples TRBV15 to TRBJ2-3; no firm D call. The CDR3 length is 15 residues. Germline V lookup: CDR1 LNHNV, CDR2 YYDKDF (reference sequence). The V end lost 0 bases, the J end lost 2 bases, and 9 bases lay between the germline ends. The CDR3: CATSRESLITDTQYF. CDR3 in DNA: TGTGCCACCAGCAGAGAATCGCTGATCACAGATACGCAGTATTTT.

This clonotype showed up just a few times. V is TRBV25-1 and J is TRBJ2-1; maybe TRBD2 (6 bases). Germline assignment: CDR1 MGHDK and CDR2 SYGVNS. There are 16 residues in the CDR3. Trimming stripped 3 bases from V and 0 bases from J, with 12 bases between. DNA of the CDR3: TGTGCCAGCAGTGAGGAAACGGGGGTCTCCTACAATGAGCAGTTCTTC. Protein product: CASSEETGVSYNEQFF.

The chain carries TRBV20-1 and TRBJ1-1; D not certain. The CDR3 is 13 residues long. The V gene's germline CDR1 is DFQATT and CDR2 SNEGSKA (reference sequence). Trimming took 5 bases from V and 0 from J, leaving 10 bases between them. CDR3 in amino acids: CSALQTVNTEAFF. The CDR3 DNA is TGCAGTGCTTTACAGACCGTGAACACTGAAGCTTTCTTT.

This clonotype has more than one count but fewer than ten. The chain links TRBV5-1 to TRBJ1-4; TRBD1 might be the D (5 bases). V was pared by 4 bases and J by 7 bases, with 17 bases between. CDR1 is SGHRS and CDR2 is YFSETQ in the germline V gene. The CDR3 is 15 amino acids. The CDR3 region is CASSLTGTFGEKLFF. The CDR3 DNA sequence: TGCGCCAGCAGCCTTACAGGAACCTTTGGTGAAAAACTGTTTTTT.

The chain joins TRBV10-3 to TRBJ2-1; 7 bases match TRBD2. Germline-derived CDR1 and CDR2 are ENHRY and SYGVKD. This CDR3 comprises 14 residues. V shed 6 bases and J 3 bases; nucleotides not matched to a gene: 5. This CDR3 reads CAISVAGLYNEQFF. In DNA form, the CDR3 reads TGTGCCATCAGCGTAGCGGGTCTCTACAATGAGCAGTTCTTC.

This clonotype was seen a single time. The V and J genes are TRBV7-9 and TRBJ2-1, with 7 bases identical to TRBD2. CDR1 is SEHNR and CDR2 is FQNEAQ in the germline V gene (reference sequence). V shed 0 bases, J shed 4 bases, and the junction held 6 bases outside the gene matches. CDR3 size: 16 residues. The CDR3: CASSLALGGAYNEQFF. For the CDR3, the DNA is TGTGCCAGCAGCTTAGCGCTGGGAGGGGCTTACAATGAGCAGTTCTTC.

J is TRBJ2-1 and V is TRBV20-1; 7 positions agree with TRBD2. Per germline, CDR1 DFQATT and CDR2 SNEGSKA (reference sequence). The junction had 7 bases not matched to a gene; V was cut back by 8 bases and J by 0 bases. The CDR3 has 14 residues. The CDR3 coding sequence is TGCAGTTTGACTAGCAGGAGCTCCTACAATGAGCAGTTCTTC. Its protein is CSLTSRSSYNEQFF.

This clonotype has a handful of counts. DNA for the CDR3: TGTGCCAGCAGTGGGGGATACTCCTACGAGCAGTACTTC. Translation: CASSGGYSYEQYF. The V and J genes are TRBV25-1 and TRBJ2-7; no definite D call. Looked up from germline, CDR1 is MGHDK and CDR2 is SYGVNS. The CDR3 is made up of 13 amino acids. Trimming stripped 4 bases from V and 0 bases from J, with 7 bases between.

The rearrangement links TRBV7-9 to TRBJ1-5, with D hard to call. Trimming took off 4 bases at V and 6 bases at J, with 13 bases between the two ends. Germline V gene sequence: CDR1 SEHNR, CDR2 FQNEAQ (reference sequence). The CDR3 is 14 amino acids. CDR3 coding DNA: TGTGCCAGCAGCTCGGGCCGTTGGGGTCAGCCCCAGCATTTT. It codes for CASSSGRWGQPQHF.

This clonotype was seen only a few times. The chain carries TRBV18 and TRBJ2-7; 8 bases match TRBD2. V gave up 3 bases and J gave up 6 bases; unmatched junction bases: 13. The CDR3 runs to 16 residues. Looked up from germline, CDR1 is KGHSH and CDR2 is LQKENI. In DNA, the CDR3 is TGTGCCAGCTCACCGGCGGGGCGGGAGGTAACTAGCGAGCAGTACTTC. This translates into CASSPAGREVTSEQYF.

In nucleotides, the CDR3 is TGCGCCAGCAGCTTGGCACTAGCGGAAAACACAGATACGCAGTATTTT. Protein sequence: CASSLALAENTDTQYF. This chain connects TRBV5-1 to TRBJ2-3; TRBD2 matches at 8 bases. Germline-derived CDR1 and CDR2 are SGHRS and YFSETQ. The CDR3 extends over 16 amino acids. V was clipped by 0 bases and J by 2 bases; unmatched bases: 5.

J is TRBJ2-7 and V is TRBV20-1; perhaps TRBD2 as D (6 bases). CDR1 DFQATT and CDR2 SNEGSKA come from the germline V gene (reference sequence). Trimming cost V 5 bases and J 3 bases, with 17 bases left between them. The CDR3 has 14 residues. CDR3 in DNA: TGCAGTGCTTACCACCCGACTAGATTCTACGAGCAGTACTTC. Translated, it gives CSAYHPTRFYEQYF.

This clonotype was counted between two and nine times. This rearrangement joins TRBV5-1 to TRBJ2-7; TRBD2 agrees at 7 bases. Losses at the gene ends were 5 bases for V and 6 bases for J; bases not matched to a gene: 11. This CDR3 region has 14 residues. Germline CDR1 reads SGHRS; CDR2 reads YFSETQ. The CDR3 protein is CASSPTDGRSEQYF. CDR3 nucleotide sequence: TGCGCCAGCAGTCCGACCGACGGGAGGTCCGAGCAGTACTTC.

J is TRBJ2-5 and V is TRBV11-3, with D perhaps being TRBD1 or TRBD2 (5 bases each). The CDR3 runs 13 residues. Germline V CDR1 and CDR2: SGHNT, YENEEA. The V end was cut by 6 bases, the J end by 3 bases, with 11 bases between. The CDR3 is CASSSGRKETQYF. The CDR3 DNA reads TGTGCCAGCAGTTCGGGACGGAAAGAGACCCAGTACTTC. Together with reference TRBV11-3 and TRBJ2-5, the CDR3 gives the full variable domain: EAGVVQSPRYKIIEKKQPVAFWCNPISGHNTLYWYLQNLGQGPELLIRYENEEAVDDSQLPKDRFSAERLKGVDSTLKIQPAELGDSAVYLCASSSGRKETQYFGPGTRLLVL.

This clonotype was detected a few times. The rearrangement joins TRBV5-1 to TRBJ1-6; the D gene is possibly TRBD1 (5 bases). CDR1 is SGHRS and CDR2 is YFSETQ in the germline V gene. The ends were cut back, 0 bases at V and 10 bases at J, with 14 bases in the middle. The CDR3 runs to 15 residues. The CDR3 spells CASSLGGAQGSPLHF. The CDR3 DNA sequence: TGCGCCAGCAGCTTGGGTGGGGCCCAAGGCTCACCCCTCCACTTT.

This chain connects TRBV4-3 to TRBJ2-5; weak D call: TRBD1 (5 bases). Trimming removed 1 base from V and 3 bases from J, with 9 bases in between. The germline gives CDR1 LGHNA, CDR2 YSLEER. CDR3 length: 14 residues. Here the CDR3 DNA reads TGCGCCAGCAGCCAAGTGGGGCCTGAAGAGACCCAGTACTTC. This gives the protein CASSQVGPEETQYF.

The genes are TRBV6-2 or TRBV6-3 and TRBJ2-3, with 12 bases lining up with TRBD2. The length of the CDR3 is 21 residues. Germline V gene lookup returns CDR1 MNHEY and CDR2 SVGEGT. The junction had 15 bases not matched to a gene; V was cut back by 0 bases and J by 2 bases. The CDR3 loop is CASSYSTPSGRGYYNTDTQYF. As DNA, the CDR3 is TGTGCCAGCAGTTACTCGACGCCTAGCGGGAGGGGGTACTACAACACAGATACGCAGTATTTT.

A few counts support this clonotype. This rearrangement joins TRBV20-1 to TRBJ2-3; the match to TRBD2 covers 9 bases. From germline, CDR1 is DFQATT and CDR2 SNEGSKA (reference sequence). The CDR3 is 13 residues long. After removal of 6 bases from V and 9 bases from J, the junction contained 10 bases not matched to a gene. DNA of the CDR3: TGCAGTGCCCAGCCTAGCGGGAAAAAGACGCAGTATTTT. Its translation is CSAQPSGKKTQYF.

The CDR3 nucleotides read TGCGCCAGCAGTCTGAGGGGCGGGAGTGGGTACAATGAGCAGTTCTTC. Amino acid sequence: CASSLRGGSGYNEQFF. The rearrangement links TRBV5-1 to TRBJ2-1, with 7 nucleotides matching TRBD2. CDR1 and CDR2 from the germline V gene are SGHRS and YFSETQ. V trimming: 5 bases; J trimming: 4 bases; junction bases outside the gene matches: 12. The CDR3 extends over 16 amino acids.

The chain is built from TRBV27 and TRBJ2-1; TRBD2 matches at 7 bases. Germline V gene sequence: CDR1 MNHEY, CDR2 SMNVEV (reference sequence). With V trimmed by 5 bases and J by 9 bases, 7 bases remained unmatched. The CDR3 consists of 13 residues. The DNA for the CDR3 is TGTGCCAGCAGTCTCGGGACTAACAGTGAGCAGTTCTTC. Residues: CASSLGTNSEQFF.

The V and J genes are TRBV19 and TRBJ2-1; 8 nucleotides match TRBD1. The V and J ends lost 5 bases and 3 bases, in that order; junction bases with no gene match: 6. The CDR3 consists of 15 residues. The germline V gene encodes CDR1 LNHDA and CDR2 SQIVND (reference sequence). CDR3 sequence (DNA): TGTGCCAGTAGTCCCCCGGACAGGGACTACAATGAGCAGTTCTTC. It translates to CASSPPDRDYNEQFF.

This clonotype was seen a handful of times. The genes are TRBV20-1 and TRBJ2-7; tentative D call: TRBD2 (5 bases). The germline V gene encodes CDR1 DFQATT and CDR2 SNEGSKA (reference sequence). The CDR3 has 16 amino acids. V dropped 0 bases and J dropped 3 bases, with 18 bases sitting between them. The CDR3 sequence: CSARDPGSHEGYEQYF. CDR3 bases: TGCAGTGCTAGAGATCCGGGGAGCCATGAGGGCTACGAGCAGTACTTC.

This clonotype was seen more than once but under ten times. CDR3 DNA: TGTGCCAGCAGCTACCGGGACAGCCTTCTCGACACAGATACGCAGTATTTT. Encoded protein: CASSYRDSLLDTDTQYF. The chain is built from TRBV7-9 and TRBJ2-3, with TRBD1 matching over 7 bases. The CDR3 runs 17 residues. Trimming removed 4 bases from V and 2 bases from J; junction bases left unmatched: 12. Looked up from germline, CDR1 is SEHNR and CDR2 is FQNEAQ (reference sequence).